This entry features one TCR beta chain sequence. Followed over time, Seattle patients had been enrolled while infection was active. This sample was included in a study of blood T cell repertoires in COVID-19. About the research overall: COVID-19 samples collected from the United States, Italy and Spain covered acute and convalescent phases. Nucleic acid was either cDNA or gDNA, and it came from T cells, B-cell-depleted T cells, or PBMCs.

The authors' processing: From reference gene primer amplification, estimates of nucleated cell counts were derived. Measured with immunoSEQ multiplex PCR; TCRdb has only the in-frame clones, and not every one. Clonal size and the V and J genes are those of that table, whereas D and trimming came from the DNA. This sample has about 73,000 clones, with roughly three quarters found just once. The sequence was collected from a man in his 70s with COVID-19, enrolled during active disease. Material for sequencing was peripheral blood.

The CDR3 region has the DNA TGTGCCAGCAGCCGCGGACCGGGACTAGCGGGAGTTGGTTTCGAGACCCAGTACTTC. It yields the protein CASSRGPGLAGVGFETQYF. The chain is built from TRBV5-5 and TRBJ2-5, with 14 bases identical to TRBD2. The CDR3 has 19 residues. The germline gives CDR1 SGHKS, CDR2 YYEKEE (reference sequence). V lost 4 bases to trimming and J lost 5 bases; unmatched junction nucleotides: 16.